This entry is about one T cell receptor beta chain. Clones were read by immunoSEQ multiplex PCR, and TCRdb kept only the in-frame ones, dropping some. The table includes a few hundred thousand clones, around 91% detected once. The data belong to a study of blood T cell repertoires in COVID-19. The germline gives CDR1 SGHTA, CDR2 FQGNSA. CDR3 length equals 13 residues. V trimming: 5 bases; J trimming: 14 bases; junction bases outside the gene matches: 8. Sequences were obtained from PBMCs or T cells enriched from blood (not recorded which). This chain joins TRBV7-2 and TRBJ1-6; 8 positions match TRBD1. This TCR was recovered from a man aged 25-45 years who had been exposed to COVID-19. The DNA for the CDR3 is TGTGCCAGCAGCGTGACAGGGGAGGGGTCCCTCCACTTT. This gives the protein CASSVTGEGSLHF.